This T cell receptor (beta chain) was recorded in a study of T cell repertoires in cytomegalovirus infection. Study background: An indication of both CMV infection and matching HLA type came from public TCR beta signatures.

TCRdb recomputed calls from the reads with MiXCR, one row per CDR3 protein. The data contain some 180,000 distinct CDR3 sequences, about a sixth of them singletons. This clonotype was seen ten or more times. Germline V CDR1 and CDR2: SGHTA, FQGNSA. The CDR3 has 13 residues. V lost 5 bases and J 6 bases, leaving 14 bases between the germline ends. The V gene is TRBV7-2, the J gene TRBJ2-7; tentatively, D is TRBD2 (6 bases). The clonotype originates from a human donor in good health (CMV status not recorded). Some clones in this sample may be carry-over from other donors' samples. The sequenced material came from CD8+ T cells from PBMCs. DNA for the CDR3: TGTGCCAGCAGCCTAACTAGCTCGGGCGAGCAGTACTTC. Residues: CASSLTSSGEQYF.